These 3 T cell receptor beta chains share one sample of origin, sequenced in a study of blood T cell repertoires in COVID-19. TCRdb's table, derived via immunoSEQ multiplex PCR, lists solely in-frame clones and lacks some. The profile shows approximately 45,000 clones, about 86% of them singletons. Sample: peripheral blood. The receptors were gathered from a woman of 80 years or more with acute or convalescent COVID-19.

This CDR3 reads CASSWGQTLSYEQYF. CDR3 in DNA: TGTGCCAGCAGCTGGGGACAGACCCTATCCTACGAGCAGTACTTC. V and J are TRBV5-6 and TRBJ2-7, with 7 bases that match TRBD1. This CDR3 spans 15 amino acids. The V segment lost 3 bases and the J segment 1 base; nucleotides outside the gene matches: 7. Germline CDR1 is SGHDT and CDR2 is YYEEEE.

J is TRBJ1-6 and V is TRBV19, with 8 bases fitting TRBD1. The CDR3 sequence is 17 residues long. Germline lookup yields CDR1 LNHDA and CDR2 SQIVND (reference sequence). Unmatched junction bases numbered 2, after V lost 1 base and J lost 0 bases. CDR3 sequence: CASSIGDRSSYNSPLHF. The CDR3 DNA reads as TGTGCCAGTAGTATAGGGGACAGGAGCTCCTATAATTCACCCCTCCACTTT. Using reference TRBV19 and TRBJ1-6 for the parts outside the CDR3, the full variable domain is DGGITQSPKYLFRKEGQNVTLSCEQNLNHDAMYWYRQDPGQGLRLIYYSQIVNDFQKGDIAEGYSVSREKKESFPLTVTSAQKNPTAFYLCASSIGDRSSYNSPLHFGNGTRLTVT.

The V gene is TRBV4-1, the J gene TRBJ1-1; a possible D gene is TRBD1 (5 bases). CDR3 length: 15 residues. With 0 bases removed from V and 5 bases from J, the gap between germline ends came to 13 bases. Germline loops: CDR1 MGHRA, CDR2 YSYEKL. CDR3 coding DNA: TGCGCCAGCAGCCAAGATGCACAGGTCGATACTGAAGCTTTCTTT. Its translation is CASSQDAQVDTEAFF.